The rows below give T cell receptor beta chains drawn from one sample of a study of cytomegalovirus exposure and HLA in healthy donors. Repertoires were generated with immunoSEQ multiplex PCR, while TCRdb's copy carries only in-frame clones and drops some. The sample has 140,000 to 150,000 clones, more than 55% seen once. Sequencing used PBMCs. The receptors here all came from a woman aged 60 to 75 in good health and CMV-seronegative. Each CDR3 is given with its conserved first and last residue. Fields, in order: CDR3 DNA, CDR3 protein, clone size, J gene, D gene, V gene. The D gene is left open where the match is weak. For some rows the clone size is stated as once, few or many, or as a class when expanded; others skip it.

cdr3_nt: TGTGCCAGTAGTAAGAACAGGGAAGGGTCACCCCTCCACTTT
cdr3_aa: CASSKNREGSPLHF
clone_size: .
j_call: TRBJ1-6
d_call: .
v_call: TRBV19

cdr3_nt: TGTGCCAGCAGCTTAGTACTAGACACCGGGGAGCTGTTTTTT
cdr3_aa: CASSLVLDTGELFF
clone_size: .
j_call: TRBJ2-2
d_call: .
v_call: TRBV7-2

cdr3_nt: TGCAGCGTTGGGATCGACAGGGGTCAGCCCCAGCATTTT
cdr3_aa: CSVGIDRGQPQHF
clone_size: once
j_call: TRBJ1-5
d_call: TRBD1
v_call: TRBV29-1

cdr3_nt: TGCGCCAGCAGCCGAAATAGCGGGAGGGGGTACAATGAGCAGTTCTTC
cdr3_aa: CASSRNSGRGYNEQFF
clone_size: .
j_call: TRBJ2-1
d_call: TRBD2
v_call: TRBV4-3

cdr3_nt: TGTGCCAGTATTAGTTTCGGGACAGGGAAAAATCAGCCCCAGCATTTT
cdr3_aa: CASISFGTGKNQPQHF
clone_size: .
j_call: TRBJ1-5
d_call: TRBD1
v_call: TRBV19

cdr3_nt: TGTGCCAGCAGCTTAGGGGCAGTCTCTGGAAACACCATATATTTT
cdr3_aa: CASSLGAVSGNTIYF
clone_size: .
j_call: TRBJ1-3
d_call: .
v_call: TRBV7-6

cdr3_nt: TGCGCCAGCAGCCAAGGGGGACTAGCGGGAGACGTCTACGAGCAGTACTTC
cdr3_aa: CASSQGGLAGDVYEQYF
clone_size: .
j_call: TRBJ2-7
d_call: TRBD2
v_call: TRBV4-1

cdr3_nt: TGTGCCAGCACATCTAGTCGACAGCGGGGGGTTTACAATGAGCAGTTCTTC
cdr3_aa: CASTSSRQRGVYNEQFF
clone_size: .
j_call: TRBJ2-1
d_call: TRBD2
v_call: TRBV5-4

cdr3_nt: TGTGCCAGCAGCTCGTTAGGGCTAGCGGACAATGAGCAGTTCTTC
cdr3_aa: CASSSLGLADNEQFF
clone_size: .
j_call: TRBJ2-1
d_call: TRBD2
v_call: TRBV4-2

cdr3_nt: TGTGCCAGCAGGGGGACAGGGGCCTGGAACACTGAAGCTTTCTTT
cdr3_aa: CASRGTGAWNTEAFF
clone_size: .
j_call: TRBJ1-1
d_call: TRBD1
v_call: TRBV25-1

cdr3_nt: TGTGCCAGCAGCTCAAGTAGTTCCACTTCGGGACTAGCGGGAGGTGGGTACGAGCAGTACTTC
cdr3_aa: CASSSSSSTSGLAGGGYEQYF
clone_size: once
j_call: TRBJ2-7
d_call: TRBD2
v_call: TRBV13

cdr3_nt: TGTGCCAGCAGCTTGGGCAGGGATTGGTCTGAAGCTTTCTTT
cdr3_aa: CASSLGRDWSEAFF
clone_size: .
j_call: TRBJ1-1
d_call: .
v_call: TRBV5-4

cdr3_nt: TGTGCCAGCAGCACCCTGAGCGGGGGAACAGATACGCAGTATTTT
cdr3_aa: CASSTLSGGTDTQYF
clone_size: .
j_call: TRBJ2-3
d_call: TRBD2
v_call: TRBV7-8

cdr3_nt: TGCGCCAGCAGCCAAGACAGGGTGGTGAACACTGAAGCTTTCTTT
cdr3_aa: CASSQDRVVNTEAFF
clone_size: .
j_call: TRBJ1-1
d_call: .
v_call: TRBV4-1